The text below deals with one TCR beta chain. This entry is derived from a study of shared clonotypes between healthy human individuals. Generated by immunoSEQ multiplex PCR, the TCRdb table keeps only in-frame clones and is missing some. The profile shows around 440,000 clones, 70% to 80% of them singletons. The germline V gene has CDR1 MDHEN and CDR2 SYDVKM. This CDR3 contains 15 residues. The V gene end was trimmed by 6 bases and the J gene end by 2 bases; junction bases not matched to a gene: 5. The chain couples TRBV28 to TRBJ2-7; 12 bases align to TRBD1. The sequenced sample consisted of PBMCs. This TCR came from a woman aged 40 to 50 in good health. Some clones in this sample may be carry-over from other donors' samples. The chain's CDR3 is CASRPGTGGPYEQYF. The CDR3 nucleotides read TGTGCCAGCAGACCGGGGACAGGGGGCCCCTACGAGCAGTACTTC. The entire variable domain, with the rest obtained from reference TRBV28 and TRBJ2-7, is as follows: DVKVTQSSRYLVKRTGEKVFLECVQDMDHENMFWYRQDPGLGLRLIYFSYDVKMKEKGDIPEGYSVSREKKERFSLILESASTNQTSMYLCASRPGTGGPYEQYFGPGTRLTVT.